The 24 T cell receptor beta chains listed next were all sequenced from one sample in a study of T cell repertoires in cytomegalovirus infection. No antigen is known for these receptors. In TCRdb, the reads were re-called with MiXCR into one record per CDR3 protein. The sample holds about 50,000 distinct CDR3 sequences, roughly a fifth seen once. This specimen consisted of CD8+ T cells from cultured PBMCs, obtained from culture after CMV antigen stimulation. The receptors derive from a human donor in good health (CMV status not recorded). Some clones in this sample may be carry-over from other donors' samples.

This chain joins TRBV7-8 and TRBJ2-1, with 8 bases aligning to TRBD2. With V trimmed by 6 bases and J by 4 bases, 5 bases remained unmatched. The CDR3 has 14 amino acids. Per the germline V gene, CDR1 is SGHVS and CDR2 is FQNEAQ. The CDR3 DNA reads TGTGCCAGCAGTACCGGGGGGGGTTACAATGAGCAGTTCTTC. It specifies CASSTGGGYNEQFF. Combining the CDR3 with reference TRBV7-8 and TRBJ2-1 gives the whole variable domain GAGVSQSPRYKVAKRGQDVALRCDPISGHVSLFWYQQALGQGPEFLTYFQNEAQLDKSGLPSDRFFAERPEGSVSTLKIQRTQQEDSAVYLCASSTGGGYNEQFFGPGTRLTVL.

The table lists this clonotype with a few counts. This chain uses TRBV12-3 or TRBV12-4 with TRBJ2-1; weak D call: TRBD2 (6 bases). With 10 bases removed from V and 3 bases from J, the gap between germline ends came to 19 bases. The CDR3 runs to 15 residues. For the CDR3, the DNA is TGTGCCATCTTTGGAGGGGAGGTAGGCTACAATGAGCAGTTCTTC. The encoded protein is CAIFGGEVGYNEQFF.

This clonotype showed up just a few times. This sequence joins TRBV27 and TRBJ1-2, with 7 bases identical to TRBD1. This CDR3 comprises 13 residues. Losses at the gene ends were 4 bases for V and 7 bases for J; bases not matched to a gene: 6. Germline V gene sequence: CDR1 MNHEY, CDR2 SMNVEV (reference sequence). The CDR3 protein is CASSYRGVGGYTF. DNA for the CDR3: TGTGCCAGCAGTTACAGGGGAGTAGGTGGCTACACCTTC.

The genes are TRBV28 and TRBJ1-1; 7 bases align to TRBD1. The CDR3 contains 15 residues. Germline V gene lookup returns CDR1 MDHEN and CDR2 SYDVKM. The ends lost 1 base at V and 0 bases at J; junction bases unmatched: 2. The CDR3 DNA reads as TGTGCCAGCAGTTTATCGACAGGGATGAACACTGAAGCTTTCTTT. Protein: CASSLSTGMNTEAFF.

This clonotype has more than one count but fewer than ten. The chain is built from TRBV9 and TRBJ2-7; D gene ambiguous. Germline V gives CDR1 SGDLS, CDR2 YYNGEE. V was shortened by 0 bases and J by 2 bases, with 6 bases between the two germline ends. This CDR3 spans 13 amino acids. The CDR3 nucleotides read TGTGCCAGCAGCGTAGGGGAACCCTACGAGCAGTACTTC. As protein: CASSVGEPYEQYF. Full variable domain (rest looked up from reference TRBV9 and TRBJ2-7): DSGVTQTPKHLITATGQRVTLRCSPRSGDLSVYWYQQSLDQGLQFLIQYYNGEERAKGNILERFSAQQFPDLHSELNLSSLELGDSALYFCASSVGEPYEQYFGPGTRLTVT.

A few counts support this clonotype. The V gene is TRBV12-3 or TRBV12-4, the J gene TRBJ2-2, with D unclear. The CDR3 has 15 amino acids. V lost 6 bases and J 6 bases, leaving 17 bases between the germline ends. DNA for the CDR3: TGTGCCAGCAGACCTTCCCGTCGGTCACCCGGGGAGCTGTTTTTT. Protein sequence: CASRPSRRSPGELFF.

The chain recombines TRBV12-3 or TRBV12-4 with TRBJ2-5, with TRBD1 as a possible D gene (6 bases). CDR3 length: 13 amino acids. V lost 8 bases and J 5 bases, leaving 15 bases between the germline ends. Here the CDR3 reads CASHPGHLETQYF. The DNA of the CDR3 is TGTGCCAGCCACCCGGGACACCTGGAGACCCAGTACTTC.

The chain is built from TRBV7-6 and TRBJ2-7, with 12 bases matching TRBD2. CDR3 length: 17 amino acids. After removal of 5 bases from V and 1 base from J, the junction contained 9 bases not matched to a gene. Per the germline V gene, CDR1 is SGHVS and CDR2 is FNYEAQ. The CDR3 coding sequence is TGTGCCAGCAGCCCGACTAGCGGGGGCCTTACTTCCTACGAGCAGTACTTC. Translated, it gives CASSPTSGGLTSYEQYF.

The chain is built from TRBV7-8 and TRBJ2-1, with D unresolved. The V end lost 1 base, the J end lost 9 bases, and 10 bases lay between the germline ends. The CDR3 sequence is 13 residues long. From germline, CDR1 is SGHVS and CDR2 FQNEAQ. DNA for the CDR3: TGTGCCAGCAGCTTAGGATCTGCTCTTGAGCAGTTCTTC. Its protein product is CASSLGSALEQFF.

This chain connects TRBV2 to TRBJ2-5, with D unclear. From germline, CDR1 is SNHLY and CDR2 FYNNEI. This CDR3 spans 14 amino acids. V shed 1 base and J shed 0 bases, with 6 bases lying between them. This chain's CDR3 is CASSEDSNQETQYF. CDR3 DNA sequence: TGTGCCAGCAGTGAAGACTCGAACCAAGAGACCCAGTACTTC.

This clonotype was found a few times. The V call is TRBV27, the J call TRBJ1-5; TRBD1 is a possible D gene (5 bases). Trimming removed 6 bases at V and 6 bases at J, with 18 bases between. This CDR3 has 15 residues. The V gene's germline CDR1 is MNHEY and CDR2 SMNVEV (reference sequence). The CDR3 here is CASSPVGGRVQPQHF. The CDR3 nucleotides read TGTGCCAGCAGCCCCGTGGGGGGGAGAGTTCAGCCCCAGCATTTT.

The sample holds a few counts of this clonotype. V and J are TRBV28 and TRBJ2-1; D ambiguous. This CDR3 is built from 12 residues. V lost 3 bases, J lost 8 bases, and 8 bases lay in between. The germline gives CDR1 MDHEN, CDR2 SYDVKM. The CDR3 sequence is CASSFMGDEQFF. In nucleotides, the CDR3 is TGTGCCAGCAGTTTTATGGGTGATGAGCAGTTCTTC.

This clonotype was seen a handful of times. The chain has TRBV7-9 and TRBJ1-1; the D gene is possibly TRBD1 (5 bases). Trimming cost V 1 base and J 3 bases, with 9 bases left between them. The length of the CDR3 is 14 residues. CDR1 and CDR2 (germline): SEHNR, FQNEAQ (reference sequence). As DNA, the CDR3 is TGTGCCAGCAGCTTAGGGGGACCGCACACTGAAGCTTTCTTT. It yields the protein CASSLGGPHTEAFF.

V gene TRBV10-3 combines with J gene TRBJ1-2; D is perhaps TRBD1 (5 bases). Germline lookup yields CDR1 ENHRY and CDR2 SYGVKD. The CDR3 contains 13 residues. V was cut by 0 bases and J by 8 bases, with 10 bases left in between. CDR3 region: CAISESIGEGYTF. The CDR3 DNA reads TGTGCCATCAGTGAGTCGATAGGGGAAGGCTACACCTTC.

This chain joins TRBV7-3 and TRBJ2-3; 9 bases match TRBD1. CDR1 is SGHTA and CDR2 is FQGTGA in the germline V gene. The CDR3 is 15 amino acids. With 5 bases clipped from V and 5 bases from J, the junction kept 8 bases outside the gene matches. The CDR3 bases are TGTGCCAGCAGCCACCGGGACAGGGATGTAGATACGCAGTATTTT. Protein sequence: CASSHRDRDVDTQYF.

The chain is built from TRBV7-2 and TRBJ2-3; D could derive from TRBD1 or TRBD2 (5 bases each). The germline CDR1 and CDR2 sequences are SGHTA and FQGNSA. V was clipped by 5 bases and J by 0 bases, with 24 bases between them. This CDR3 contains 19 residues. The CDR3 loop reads CASSLTRTPLGESTDTQYF. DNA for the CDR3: TGTGCCAGCAGCCTAACCCGGACCCCGCTGGGGGAAAGCACAGATACGCAGTATTTT.

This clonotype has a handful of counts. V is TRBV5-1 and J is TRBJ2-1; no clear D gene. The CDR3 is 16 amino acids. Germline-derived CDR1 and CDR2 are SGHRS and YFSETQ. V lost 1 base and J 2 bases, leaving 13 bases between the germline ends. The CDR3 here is CASSLLELSTYNEQFF. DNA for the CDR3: TGCGCCAGCAGCTTGCTCGAGCTGTCAACCTACAATGAGCAGTTCTTC.

CDR3 nucleotides: TGTGCCAGCAGCTCCCAAGGCAGCCTCTACGAGCAGTACTTC. Protein sequence: CASSSQGSLYEQYF. The chain links TRBV11-2 to TRBJ2-7; D unresolved. The CDR3 spans 14 residues. Trimming removed 4 bases at V and 3 bases at J, with 13 bases between. Germline-derived CDR1 and CDR2 are SGHAT and FQNNGV.

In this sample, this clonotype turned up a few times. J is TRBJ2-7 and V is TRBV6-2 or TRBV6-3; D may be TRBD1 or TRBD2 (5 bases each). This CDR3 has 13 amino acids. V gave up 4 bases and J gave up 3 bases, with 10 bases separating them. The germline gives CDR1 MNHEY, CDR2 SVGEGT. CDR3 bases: TGTGCCAGCAGTTCGGGACGGATCTACGAGCAGTACTTC. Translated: CASSSGRIYEQYF.

CDR3 amino acids: CASSQRQGSNTEAFF. CDR3 sequence (DNA): TGCGCCAGCAGCCAACGACAGGGGTCGAACACTGAAGCTTTCTTT. V usage is TRBV4-3 and J usage is TRBJ1-1; 8 bases are a match to TRBD1. Germline CDR1 reads LGHNA; CDR2 reads YSLEER. With V trimmed by 2 bases and J by 1 base, 3 bases remained unmatched. The CDR3 sequence is 15 residues long.

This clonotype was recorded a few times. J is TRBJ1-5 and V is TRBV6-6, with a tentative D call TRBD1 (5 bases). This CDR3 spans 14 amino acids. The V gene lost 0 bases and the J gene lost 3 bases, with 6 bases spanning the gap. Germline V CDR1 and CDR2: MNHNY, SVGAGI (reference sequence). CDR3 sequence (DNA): TGTGCCAGCAGTTACTCGGGACCCAATCAGCCCCAGCATTTT. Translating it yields CASSYSGPNQPQHF.

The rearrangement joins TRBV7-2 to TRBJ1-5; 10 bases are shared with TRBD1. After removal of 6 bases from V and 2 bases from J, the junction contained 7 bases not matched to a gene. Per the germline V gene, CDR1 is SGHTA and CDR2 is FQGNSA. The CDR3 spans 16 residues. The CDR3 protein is CASRGWDRGGNQPQHF. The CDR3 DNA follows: TGTGCCAGCAGGGGTTGGGACAGGGGAGGCAATCAGCCCCAGCATTTT.

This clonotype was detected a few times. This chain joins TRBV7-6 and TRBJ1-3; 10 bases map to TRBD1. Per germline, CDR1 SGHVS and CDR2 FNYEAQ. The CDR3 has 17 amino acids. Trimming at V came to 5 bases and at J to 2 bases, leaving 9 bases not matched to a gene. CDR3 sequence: CASSPAGQGLAGNTIYF. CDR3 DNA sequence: TGTGCCAGCAGCCCCGCGGGACAGGGGTTGGCTGGAAACACCATATATTTT.

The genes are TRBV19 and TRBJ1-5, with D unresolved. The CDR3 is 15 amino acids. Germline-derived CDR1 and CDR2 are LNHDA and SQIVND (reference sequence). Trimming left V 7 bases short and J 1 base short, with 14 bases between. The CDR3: CASTKRRESNQPQHF. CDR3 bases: TGTGCCAGTACCAAGAGGAGGGAAAGCAATCAGCCCCAGCATTTT.